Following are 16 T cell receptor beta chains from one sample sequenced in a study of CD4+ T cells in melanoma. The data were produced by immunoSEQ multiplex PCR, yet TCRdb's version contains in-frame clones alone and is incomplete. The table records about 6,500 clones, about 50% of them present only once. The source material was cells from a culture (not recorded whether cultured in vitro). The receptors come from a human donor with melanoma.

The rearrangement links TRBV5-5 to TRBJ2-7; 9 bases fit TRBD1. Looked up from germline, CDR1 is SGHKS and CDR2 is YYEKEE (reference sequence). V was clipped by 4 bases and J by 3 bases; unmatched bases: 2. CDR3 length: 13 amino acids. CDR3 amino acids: CASSRQGGYEQYF. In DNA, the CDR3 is TGTGCCAGCAGCCGACAGGGGGGCTACGAGCAGTACTTC. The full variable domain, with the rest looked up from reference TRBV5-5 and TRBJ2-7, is DAGVTQSPTHLIKTRGQQVTLRCSPISGHKSVSWYQQVLGQGPQFIFQYYEKEERGRGNFPDRFSARQFPNYSSELNVNALLLGDSALYLCASSRQGGYEQYFGPGTRLTVT.

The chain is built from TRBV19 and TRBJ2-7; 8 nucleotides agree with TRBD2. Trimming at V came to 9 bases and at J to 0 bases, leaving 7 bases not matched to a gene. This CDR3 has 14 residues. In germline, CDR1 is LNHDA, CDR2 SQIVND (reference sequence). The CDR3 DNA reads TGTGCCAGCGCGCGGGGGGCCGACTCCTACGAGCAGTACTTC. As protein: CASARGADSYEQYF.

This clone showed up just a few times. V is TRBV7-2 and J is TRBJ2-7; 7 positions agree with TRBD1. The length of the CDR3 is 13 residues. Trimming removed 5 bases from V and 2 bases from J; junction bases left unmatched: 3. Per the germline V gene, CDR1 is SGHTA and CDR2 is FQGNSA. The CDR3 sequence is CASSLQGTYEQYF. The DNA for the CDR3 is TGTGCCAGCAGCCTACAGGGGACCTACGAGCAGTACTTC. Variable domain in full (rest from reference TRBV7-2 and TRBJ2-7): GAGVSQSPSNKVTEKGKDVELRCDPISGHTALYWYRQSLGQGLEFLIYFQGNSAPDKSGLPSDRFSAERTGGSVSTLTIQRTQQEDSAVYLCASSLQGTYEQYFGPGTRLTVT.

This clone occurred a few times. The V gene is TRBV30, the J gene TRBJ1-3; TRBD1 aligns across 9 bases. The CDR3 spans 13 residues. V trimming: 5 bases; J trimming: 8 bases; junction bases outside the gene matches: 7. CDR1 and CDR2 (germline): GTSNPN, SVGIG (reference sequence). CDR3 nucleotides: TGTGCCTGGGGACAGGGGTTTGGGTACACCATATATTTT. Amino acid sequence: CAWGQGFGYTIYF.

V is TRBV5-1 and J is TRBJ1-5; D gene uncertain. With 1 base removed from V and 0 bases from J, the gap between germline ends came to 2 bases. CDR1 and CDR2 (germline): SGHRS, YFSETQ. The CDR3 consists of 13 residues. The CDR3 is CASSLYSNQPQHF. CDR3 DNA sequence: TGCGCCAGCAGCTTGTATAGCAATCAGCCCCAGCATTTT.

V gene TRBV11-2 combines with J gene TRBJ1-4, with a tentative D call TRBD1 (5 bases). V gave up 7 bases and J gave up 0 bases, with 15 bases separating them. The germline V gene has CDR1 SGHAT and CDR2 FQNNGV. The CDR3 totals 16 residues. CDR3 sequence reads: CASNSRGSATNEKLFF. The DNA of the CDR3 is TGTGCCAGCAACTCAAGGGGTTCTGCAACTAATGAAAAACTGTTTTTT.

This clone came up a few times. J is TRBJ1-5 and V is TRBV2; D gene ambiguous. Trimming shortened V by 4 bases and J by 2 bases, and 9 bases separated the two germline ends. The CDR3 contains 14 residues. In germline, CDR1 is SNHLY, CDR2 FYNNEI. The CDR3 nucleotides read TGTGCCAGCAGTGCTTCCGTCGGCAATCAGCCCCAGCATTTT. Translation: CASSASVGNQPQHF.

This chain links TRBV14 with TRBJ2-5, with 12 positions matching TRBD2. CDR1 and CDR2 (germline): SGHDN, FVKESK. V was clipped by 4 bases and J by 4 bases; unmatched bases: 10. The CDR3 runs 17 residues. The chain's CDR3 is CASSPAFSSGGAETQYF. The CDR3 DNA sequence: TGTGCCAGCAGCCCCGCTTTCTCTAGCGGGGGGGCAGAGACCCAGTACTTC.

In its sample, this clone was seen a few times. CDR3 protein: CASSLEAGFEQFF. The CDR3 DNA follows: TGCGCCAGCAGCTTGGAAGCGGGGTTTGAGCAGTTCTTC. The rearrangement joins TRBV5-1 to TRBJ2-1, with 7 bases fitting TRBD2. V shed 0 bases and J 9 bases; nucleotides not matched to a gene: 3. Germline values: CDR1 SGHRS, CDR2 YFSETQ. This CDR3 has 13 amino acids.

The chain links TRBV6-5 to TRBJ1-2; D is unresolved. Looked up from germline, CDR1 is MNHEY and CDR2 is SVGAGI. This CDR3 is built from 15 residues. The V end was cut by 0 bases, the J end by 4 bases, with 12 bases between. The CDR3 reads CASSYSFGRSYGYTF. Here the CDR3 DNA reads TGTGCCAGCAGTTACTCCTTTGGCAGGTCCTATGGCTACACCTTC.

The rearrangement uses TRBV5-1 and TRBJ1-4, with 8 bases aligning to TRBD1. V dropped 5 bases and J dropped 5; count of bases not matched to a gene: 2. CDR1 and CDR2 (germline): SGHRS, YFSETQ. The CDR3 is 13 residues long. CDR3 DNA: TGCGCCAGCAGACGGGACAGGAATGAAAAACTGTTTTTT. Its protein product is CASRRDRNEKLFF.

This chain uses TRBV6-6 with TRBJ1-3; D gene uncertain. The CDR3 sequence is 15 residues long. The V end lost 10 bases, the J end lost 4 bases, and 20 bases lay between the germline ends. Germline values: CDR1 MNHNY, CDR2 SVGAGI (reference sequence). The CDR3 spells CATDGRSSGGNTIYF. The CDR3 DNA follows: TGTGCCACTGACGGACGAAGTTCCGGGGGAAACACCATATATTTT.

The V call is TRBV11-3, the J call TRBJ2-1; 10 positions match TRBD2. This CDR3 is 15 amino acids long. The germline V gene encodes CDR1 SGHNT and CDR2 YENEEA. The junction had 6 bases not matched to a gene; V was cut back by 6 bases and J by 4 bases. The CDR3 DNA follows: TGTGCCAGCAGTTCTAGCGGGGGCTCTTACAATGAGCAGTTCTTC. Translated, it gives CASSSSGGSYNEQFF.

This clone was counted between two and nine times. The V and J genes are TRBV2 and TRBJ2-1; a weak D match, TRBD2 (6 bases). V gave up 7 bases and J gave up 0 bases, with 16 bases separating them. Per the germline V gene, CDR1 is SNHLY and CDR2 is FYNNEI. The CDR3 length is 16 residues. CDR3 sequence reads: CASTLGGVSSYNEQFF. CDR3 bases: TGTGCCAGCACCCTGGGCGGGGTGAGCTCCTACAATGAGCAGTTCTTC.

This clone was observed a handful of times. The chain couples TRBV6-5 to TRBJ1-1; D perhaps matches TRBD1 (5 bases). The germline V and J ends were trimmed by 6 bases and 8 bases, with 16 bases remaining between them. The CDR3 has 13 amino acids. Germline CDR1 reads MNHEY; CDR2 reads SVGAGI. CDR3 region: CASSPPSGREAFF. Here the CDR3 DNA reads TGTGCCAGCAGCCCTCCCTCAGGGAGAGAAGCTTTCTTT.

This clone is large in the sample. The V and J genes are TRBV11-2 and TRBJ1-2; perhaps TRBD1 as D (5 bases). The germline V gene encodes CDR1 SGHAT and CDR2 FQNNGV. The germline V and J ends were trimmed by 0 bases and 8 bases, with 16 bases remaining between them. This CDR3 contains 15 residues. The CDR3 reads CASSLDIMGRGGYTF. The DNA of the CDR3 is TGTGCCAGCAGCTTAGATATCATGGGACGAGGGGGCTACACCTTC.